The 17 T cell receptor beta chains below all came from one sample that was sequenced in a study of blood T cell repertoires in COVID-19 (TCRdb year 2020). The receptor library was made with the immunoSEQ multiplex PCR assay. TCRdb mirrors the immuneACCESS table, restricted to in-frame sequences. Some clones are absent from its copies; in checked studies, under half trace to an unresolved V gene, and the reason for the others is unknown. This sample holds under 250,000 clones; around 83% were observed only once. The ten most abundant clones make up just over 8.5% of the sample. The specimen was peripheral blood. These receptors all stem from a man aged 40-55 years with active or convalescent COVID-19.

The chain joins TRBV11-3 to TRBJ1-2; 8 bases are a match to TRBD1. V dropped 0 bases and J dropped 8; count of bases not matched to a gene: 5. The CDR3 has 14 amino acids. Germline V CDR1 and CDR2: SGHNT, YENEEA. CDR3 sequence: CASSLDHTGGGYTF. DNA of the CDR3: TGTGCCAGCAGCTTAGATCACACAGGGGGAGGCTACACCTTC.

CDR3 sequence (DNA): TGTGCCAGCAGCGTCAGGGTTGCAGGGGCCAACGTCCTGACTTTC. This translates into CASSVRVAGANVLTF. This chain links TRBV9 with TRBJ2-6, with D perhaps matching TRBD1 (5 bases). Germline lookup yields CDR1 SGDLS and CDR2 YYNGEE. The CDR3 contains 15 residues. Trimming left V 2 bases short and J 4 bases short, with 10 bases between.

The chain carries TRBV6-4 and TRBJ1-1; D is unclear. Germline lookup yields CDR1 MRHNA and CDR2 SNTAGT. The CDR3 is 13 residues long. Trimming took off 5 bases at V and 1 base at J, with 8 bases between the two ends. Written as DNA, the CDR3 is TGTGCCAGCAGTCCCACGGGGAACACTGAAGCTTTCTTT. Translation: CASSPTGNTEAFF.

The sample holds a few counts of this clone. The chain is built from TRBV7-8 and TRBJ2-1; 11 positions match TRBD2. After removal of 1 base from V and 0 bases from J, the junction contained 2 bases not matched to a gene. The germline V gene has CDR1 SGHVS and CDR2 FQNEAQ. This CDR3 has 17 residues. The CDR3 DNA is TGTGCCAGCAGCTTAGGACTAGCGGGAACCTCCTACAATGAGCAGTTCTTC. Translated: CASSLGLAGTSYNEQFF.

This sequence joins TRBV11-2 and TRBJ2-5; 7 bases are shared with TRBD2. With 5 bases clipped from V and 5 bases from J, the junction kept 5 bases outside the gene matches. The CDR3 contains 13 residues. Per germline, CDR1 SGHAT and CDR2 FQNNGV. CDR3 sequence: CASSGLVLETQYF. In DNA, the CDR3 is TGTGCCAGCAGCGGACTAGTTTTGGAGACCCAGTACTTC. Full variable domain (outside the CDR3, taken from reference TRBV11-2 and TRBJ2-5): EAGVAQSPRYKIIEKRQSVAFWCNPISGHATLYWYQQILGQGPKLLIQFQNNGVVDDSQLPKDRFSAERLKGVDSTLKIQPAKLEDSAVYLCASSGLVLETQYFGPGTRLLVL.

The V call is TRBV6-5, the J call TRBJ1-2, with 7 bases fitting TRBD1. CDR1 is MNHEY and CDR2 is SVGAGI in the germline V gene. This CDR3 region has 13 residues. J gave up 3 bases and V 6 bases, and 4 bases lay outside the gene matches. The CDR3 DNA is TGTGCCAGCAGATTAACAGGGGACTATGGCTACACCTTC. It encodes CASRLTGDYGYTF.

The chain joins TRBV11-2 to TRBJ2-1; TRBD2 matches at 12 bases. This CDR3 is built from 15 residues. V was clipped by 4 bases and J by 8 bases; unmatched bases: 6. Germline loops: CDR1 SGHAT, CDR2 FQNNGV. The CDR3 reads CASSSLAGGQDEQFF. The CDR3 coding sequence is TGTGCCAGCAGCTCTCTAGCGGGGGGGCAGGATGAGCAGTTCTTC. The variable domain in full, with the rest retrieved from reference TRBV11-2 and TRBJ2-1, is EAGVAQSPRYKIIEKRQSVAFWCNPISGHATLYWYQQILGQGPKLLIQFQNNGVVDDSQLPKDRFSAERLKGVDSTLKIQPAKLEDSAVYLCASSSLAGGQDEQFFGPGTRLTVL.

The rearrangement uses TRBV4-1 and TRBJ2-5, with 7 bases fitting TRBD1. With 5 bases clipped from V and 5 bases from J, the junction kept 8 bases outside the gene matches. Looked up from germline, CDR1 is MGHRA and CDR2 is YSYEKL. This CDR3 contains 14 residues. The CDR3 loop reads CASSGYRGEETQYF. The CDR3 coding sequence is TGCGCCAGCAGCGGGTACAGGGGAGAGGAGACCCAGTACTTC.

The V and J genes are TRBV11-2 and TRBJ1-1, with TRBD1 matching over 8 bases. Germline trimming cut 5 bases from V and 5 bases from J; bases unmatched to any gene: 13. The germline V gene has CDR1 SGHAT and CDR2 FQNNGV. This CDR3 is built from 16 residues. The CDR3 bases are TGTGCCAGCAGCCAATCCTTACAGGGGGGAAGGACTGAAGCTTTCTTT. Residues: CASSQSLQGGRTEAFF. The variable domain in full, completed from reference TRBV11-2 and TRBJ1-1, reads EAGVAQSPRYKIIEKRQSVAFWCNPISGHATLYWYQQILGQGPKLLIQFQNNGVVDDSQLPKDRFSAERLKGVDSTLKIQPAKLEDSAVYLCASSQSLQGGRTEAFFGQGTRLTVV.

This clone has a single count. The rearrangement links TRBV5-1 to TRBJ2-7; D is undetermined. The CDR3 spans 12 residues. CDR1 and CDR2 from the germline V gene are SGHRS and YFSETQ. The CDR3 nucleotides read TGCGCTATGGGTAGGAGCTCCTACGAGCAGTACTTC. It is translated as CAMGRSSYEQYF.

V gene TRBV30 combines with J gene TRBJ2-3; 12 bases are shared with TRBD2. The CDR3 is made up of 14 amino acids. CDR1 and CDR2 from the germline V gene are GTSNPN and SVGIG (reference sequence). The V gene end was trimmed by 0 bases and the J gene end by 6 bases; junction bases not matched to a gene: 1. This CDR3 is CAWSVGTSGDTQYF. Here the CDR3 DNA reads TGTGCCTGGAGTGTAGGGACTAGCGGGGATACGCAGTATTTT.

This chain connects TRBV28 to TRBJ2-1; a possible D gene is TRBD1 (5 bases). The CDR3 is 12 residues long. The germline gives CDR1 MDHEN, CDR2 SYDVKM. Trimming shortened V by 2 bases and J by 7 bases, and 6 bases separated the two germline ends. The CDR3 DNA follows: TGTGCCAGCAGTTTACAGGGAAATGAGCAGTTCTTC. It codes for CASSLQGNEQFF.

This CDR3 is CASSSGTEASEQYF. The CDR3 DNA is TGTGCCAGCAGCTCCGGGACAGAAGCTTCCGAGCAGTACTTC. The chain joins TRBV19 to TRBJ2-7, with 7 bases matching TRBD1. The CDR3 loop spans 14 amino acids. V gave up 9 bases and J gave up 6 bases; unmatched junction bases: 14. Germline assignment: CDR1 LNHDA and CDR2 SQIVND (reference sequence). The entire variable domain, with the rest obtained from reference TRBV19 and TRBJ2-7, is as follows: DGGITQSPKYLFRKEGQNVTLSCEQNLNHDAMYWYRQDPGQGLRLIYYSQIVNDFQKGDIAEGYSVSREKKESFPLTVTSAQKNPTAFYLCASSSGTEASEQYFGPGTRLTVT.

The V gene is TRBV19, the J gene TRBJ2-7; TRBD2 matches 11 bases. Germline CDR1 LNHDA, CDR2 SQIVND (reference sequence). Losses at the gene ends were 3 bases for V and 3 bases for J; bases not matched to a gene: 7. This CDR3 contains 16 residues. CDR3 amino acids: CASSILPGLAVYEQYF. The DNA for the CDR3 is TGTGCCAGTAGTATTCTTCCGGGACTAGCGGTCTACGAGCAGTACTTC.

The chain has TRBV4-1 and TRBJ1-3; 11 bases agree with TRBD1. Trimming cost V 7 bases and J 2 bases; bases outside gene matches: 4. CDR1 MGHRA and CDR2 YSYEKL come from the germline V gene. This CDR3 has 15 amino acids. In nucleotides, the CDR3 is TGCGCCAGCACTTTGGGACAGGGGGCTGGAAACACCATATATTTT. Translated: CASTLGQGAGNTIYF.

This chain joins TRBV6-6 and TRBJ2-3; D remains unclear. This CDR3 contains 14 residues. Trimming left V 4 bases short and J 6 bases short, with 14 bases between. The V gene's germline CDR1 is MNHNY and CDR2 SVGAGI (reference sequence). CDR3 in DNA: TGTGCCAGCAGTTTCCCATCCCGGCGGGATACGCAGTATTTT. Translating gives CASSFPSRRDTQYF.

The chain combines TRBV5-5 with TRBJ1-1, with 8 bases identical to TRBD1. CDR3 length: 15 amino acids. CDR1 and CDR2 (germline): SGHKS, YYEKEE (reference sequence). J gave up 1 base and V 4 bases, and 6 bases lay outside the gene matches. Here the CDR3 DNA reads TGTGCCAGCAGCAACCGACAGGGGCAGAACACTGAAGCTTTCTTT. Translation gives CASSNRQGQNTEAFF.